Following are 11 T cell receptor beta chains from one sample sequenced in a study of tumor-infiltrating lymphocytes in localized non-small cell lung cancer. Here immunoSEQ multiplex PCR was the method, and the copy in TCRdb shows in-frame clones only, minus some. The sample carries approximately 15,000 clones, under 85% recorded once. Sequencing was done on a sample of lung tumor tissue. Receptors were obtained from a human donor with non-small cell lung cancer.

V usage is TRBV7-9 and J usage is TRBJ1-2; no definite D call. The CDR3 length is 15 residues. V was shortened by 1 base and J by 4 bases, with 13 bases between the two germline ends. The germline V gene has CDR1 SEHNR and CDR2 FQNEAQ (reference sequence). The CDR3: CASSLVAPWGYGYTF. DNA of the CDR3: TGTGCCAGCAGCTTAGTTGCCCCGTGGGGCTATGGCTACACCTTC.

The chain combines TRBV9 with TRBJ2-1, with TRBD1 identical over 7 bases. V was pared by 0 bases and J by 2 bases, with 2 bases of the junction left unmatched. The CDR3 spans 15 residues. CDR1 SGDLS and CDR2 YYNGEE come from the germline V gene. CDR3 in DNA: TGTGCCAGCAGCGTAGCAGGACAGGCCTACAATGAGCAGTTCTTC. Translated, it gives CASSVAGQAYNEQFF. The variable domain in full, with the rest retrieved from reference TRBV9 and TRBJ2-1, is DSGVTQTPKHLITATGQRVTLRCSPRSGDLSVYWYQQSLDQGLQFLIQYYNGEERAKGNILERFSAQQFPDLHSELNLSSLELGDSALYFCASSVAGQAYNEQFFGPGTRLTVL.

In this sample, this clone is medium-sized. The gene calls are TRBV18 and TRBJ2-2; D ambiguous. This CDR3 contains 13 residues. Germline-derived CDR1 and CDR2 are KGHSH and LQKENI. V was cut by 3 bases and J by 4 bases, with 6 bases left in between. The CDR3 sequence: CASSPVRTGELFF. CDR3 coding DNA: TGTGCCAGCTCACCCGTACGCACCGGGGAGCTGTTTTTT.

The chain carries TRBV11-2 and TRBJ2-7; TRBD1 or TRBD2 may be the D gene (5 bases each). The CDR3 covers 12 residues. The germline V gene has CDR1 SGHAT and CDR2 FQNNGV. Trimming removed 1 base at V and 5 bases at J, with 6 bases between. CDR3 nucleotides: TGTGCCAGCAGCTTAGCGGGGCACGAGCAGTACTTC. Its protein product is CASSLAGHEQYF.

The rearrangement uses TRBV9 and TRBJ2-1; the match to TRBD2 covers 8 bases. The junction had 11 bases not matched to a gene; V was cut back by 3 bases and J by 6 bases. Germline CDR1 is SGDLS and CDR2 is YYNGEE. CDR3 size: 16 residues. DNA of the CDR3: TGTGCCAGCAGCGGCATAAGCGGGGGCTTAAGCAATGAGCAGTTCTTC. Its protein is CASSGISGGLSNEQFF.

By sample share, this clone is medium-sized (0.01 to 0.1%). V and J are TRBV19 and TRBJ2-2; D gene ambiguous. Per germline, CDR1 LNHDA and CDR2 SQIVND (reference sequence). The V gene lost 7 bases and the J gene lost 0 bases, with 15 bases spanning the gap. The CDR3 is 16 amino acids. CDR3 amino acids: CASKVSQAANTGELFF. The CDR3 DNA follows: TGTGCCAGTAAGGTATCCCAGGCGGCGAACACCGGGGAGCTGTTTTTT.

This chain connects TRBV7-9 to TRBJ2-4, with 14 positions matching TRBD2. CDR3 length equals 16 residues. CDR1 and CDR2 (germline): SEHNR, FQNEAQ (reference sequence). Germline trimming cut 5 bases from V and 3 bases from J; bases unmatched to any gene: 3. DNA of the CDR3: TGTGCCAGCAGCCGGACTAGCGGGGGGCTCAAAAACATTCAGTACTTC. It is translated as CASSRTSGGLKNIQYF.

In this sample, this clone turned up a few times. J is TRBJ2-5 and V is TRBV18; no reliable D call. The CDR3 loop spans 11 amino acids. Germline V CDR1 and CDR2: KGHSH, LQKENI. Trimming removed 5 bases from V and 5 bases from J, with 6 bases in between. The CDR3 reads CASSSGETQYF. CDR3 coding DNA: TGTGCCAGCTCAAGTGGGGAGACCCAGTACTTC.

This clone has a handful of counts. The rearrangement joins TRBV19 to TRBJ2-1; 11 bases are a match to TRBD2. The CDR3 runs 18 residues. V gave up 3 bases and J gave up 1 base; unmatched junction bases: 8. CDR1 and CDR2 from the germline V gene are LNHDA and SQIVND (reference sequence). CDR3 loop: CASSMRVSGRASYNEQFF. Here the CDR3 DNA reads TGTGCCAGTAGTATGAGGGTTAGCGGGAGGGCGTCCTACAATGAGCAGTTCTTC.

The chain couples TRBV27 to TRBJ2-7; 10 positions agree with TRBD2. Germline assignment: CDR1 MNHEY and CDR2 SMNVEV (reference sequence). CDR3 length: 18 residues. J gave up 4 bases and V 7 bases, and 19 bases lay outside the gene matches. CDR3 sequence (DNA): TGTGCCAGCACTACAACAGGGCTAGCGGGAGTGGGGGGGTACGAGCAGTACTTC. This encodes CASTTTGLAGVGGYEQYF.

This clone was observed a single time. This chain joins TRBV27 and TRBJ2-2, with D possibly matching TRBD1 (6 bases). Germline values: CDR1 MNHEY, CDR2 SMNVEV (reference sequence). V was cut by 5 bases and J by 4 bases, with 17 bases left in between. This CDR3 spans 16 amino acids. CDR3 sequence (DNA): TGTGCCAGCAGTCCGATACAGGGTCTGAGCACCGGGGAGCTGTTTTTT. This codes for CASSPIQGLSTGELFF.